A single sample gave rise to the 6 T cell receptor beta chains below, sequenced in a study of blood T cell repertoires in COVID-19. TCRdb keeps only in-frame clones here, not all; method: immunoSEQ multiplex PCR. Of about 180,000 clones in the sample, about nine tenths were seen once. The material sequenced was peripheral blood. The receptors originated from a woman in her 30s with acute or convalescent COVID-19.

CDR3 amino acids: CASSSGGPDTQYF. The CDR3 DNA is TGTGCCAGCAGCTCCGGGGGTCCAGATACGCAGTATTTT. The J gene is TRBJ2-3, the V gene TRBV28; TRBD2 might be the D (6 bases). This CDR3 comprises 13 residues. Germline values: CDR1 MDHEN, CDR2 SYDVKM. The V end lost 6 bases, the J end lost 4 bases, and 11 bases lay between the germline ends.

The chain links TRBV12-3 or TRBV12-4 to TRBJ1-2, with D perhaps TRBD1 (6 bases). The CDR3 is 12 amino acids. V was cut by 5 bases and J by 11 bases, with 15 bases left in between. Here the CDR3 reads CASSLNRERYTF. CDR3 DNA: TGTGCCAGCAGTCTAAACAGGGAAAGATACACCTTC.

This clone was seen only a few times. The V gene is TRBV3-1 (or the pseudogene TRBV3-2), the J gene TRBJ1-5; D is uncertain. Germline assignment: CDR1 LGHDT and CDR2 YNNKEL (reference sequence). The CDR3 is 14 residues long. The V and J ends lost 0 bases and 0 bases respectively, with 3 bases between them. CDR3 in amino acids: CASSQDYSNQPQHF. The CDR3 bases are TGTGCCAGCAGCCAAGATTATAGCAATCAGCCCCAGCATTTT.

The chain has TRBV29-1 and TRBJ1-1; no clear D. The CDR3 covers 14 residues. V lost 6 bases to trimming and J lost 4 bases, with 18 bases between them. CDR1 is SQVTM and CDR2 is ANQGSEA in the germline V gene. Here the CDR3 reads CSVDPPVGGTEAFF. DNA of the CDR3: TGCAGCGTGGACCCCCCGGTTGGAGGCACTGAAGCTTTCTTT.

CDR3 DNA sequence: TGTGCCAGCAGTTTAGCTAGCGGAACCACCGGGGAGCTGTTTTTT. Its translation is CASSLASGTTGELFF. The chain recombines TRBV28 with TRBJ2-2; TRBD2 matches 7 bases. Germline lookup yields CDR1 MDHEN and CDR2 SYDVKM. With 2 bases clipped from V and 4 bases from J, the junction kept 4 bases outside the gene matches. This CDR3 is built from 15 residues. The full variable domain, with the rest looked up from reference TRBV28 and TRBJ2-2, is DVKVTQSSRYLVKRTGEKVFLECVQDMDHENMFWYRQDPGLGLRLIYFSYDVKMKEKGDIPEGYSVSREKKERFSLILESASTNQTSMYLCASSLASGTTGELFFGEGSRLTVL.

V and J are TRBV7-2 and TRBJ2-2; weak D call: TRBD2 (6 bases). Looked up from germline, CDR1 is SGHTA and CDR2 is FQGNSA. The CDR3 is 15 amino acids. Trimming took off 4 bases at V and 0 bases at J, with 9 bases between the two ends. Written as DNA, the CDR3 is TGTGCCAGCAGCTCGGGACTTTCGAACACCGGGGAGCTGTTTTTT. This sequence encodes CASSSGLSNTGELFF.